This TCR delta chain was retrieved from a study of gamma-delta T cells after stem cell transplantation. Sample share makes this clone medium-sized (0.01 to 0.1%). TCRdb processed the RT-PCR reads again with the CATT caller. This table has 4,000 to 5,500 delta-chain clones, more than 1.5% appearing once. Germline CDR1 and CDR2: GEAIGNYY and EKD. Germline trimming cut 0 bases from V and 0 bases from J; bases unmatched to any gene: 17. CDR3 length equals 23 residues. This TCR derives from a human donor. It is not recorded whose cells these are; they may come from a transplant donor. Specimen: gamma-delta T cells. The gene calls are TRDV2 and TRDJ3; TRDD3 matches 9 bases. CDR3 region: CACDTWDSTGGLRHSWDTRQMFF. The CDR3 DNA reads as TGTGCCTGTGACACCTGGGACAGTACTGGGGGACTTCGACACTCCTGGGACACCCGACAGATGTTTTTC.